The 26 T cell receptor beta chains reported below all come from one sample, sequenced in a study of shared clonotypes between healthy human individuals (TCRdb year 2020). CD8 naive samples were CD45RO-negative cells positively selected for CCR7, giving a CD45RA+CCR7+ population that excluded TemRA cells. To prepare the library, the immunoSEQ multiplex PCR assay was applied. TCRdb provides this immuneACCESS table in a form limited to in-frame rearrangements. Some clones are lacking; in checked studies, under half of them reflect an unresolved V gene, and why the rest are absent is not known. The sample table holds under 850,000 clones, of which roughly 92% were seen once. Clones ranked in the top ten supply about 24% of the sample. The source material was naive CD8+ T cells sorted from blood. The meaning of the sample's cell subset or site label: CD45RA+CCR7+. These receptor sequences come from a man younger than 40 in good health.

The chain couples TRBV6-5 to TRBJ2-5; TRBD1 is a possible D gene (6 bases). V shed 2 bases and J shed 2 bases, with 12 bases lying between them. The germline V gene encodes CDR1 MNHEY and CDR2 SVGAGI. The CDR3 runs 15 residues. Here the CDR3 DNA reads TGTGCCAGCAGTTACGAAGGACAGTCGCAAGAGACCCAGTACTTC. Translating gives CASSYEGQSQETQYF.

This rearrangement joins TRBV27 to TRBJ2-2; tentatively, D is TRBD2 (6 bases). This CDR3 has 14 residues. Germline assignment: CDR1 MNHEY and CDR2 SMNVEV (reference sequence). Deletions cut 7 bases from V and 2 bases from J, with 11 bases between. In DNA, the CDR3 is TGTGCCAGCAACCGGGACTCCAACACCGGGGAGCTGTTTTTT. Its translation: CASNRDSNTGELFF.

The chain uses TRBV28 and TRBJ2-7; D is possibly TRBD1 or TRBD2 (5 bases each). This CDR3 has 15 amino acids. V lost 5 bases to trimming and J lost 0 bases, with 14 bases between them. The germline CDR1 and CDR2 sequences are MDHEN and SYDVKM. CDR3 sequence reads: CASSKPGRTSYEQYF. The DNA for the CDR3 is TGTGCCAGCAGTAAACCGGGACGTACCTCCTACGAGCAGTACTTC.

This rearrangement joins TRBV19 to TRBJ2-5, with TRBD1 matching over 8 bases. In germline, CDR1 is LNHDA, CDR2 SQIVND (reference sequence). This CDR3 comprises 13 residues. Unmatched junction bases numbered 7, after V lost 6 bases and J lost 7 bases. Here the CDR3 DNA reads TGTGCCAGTAGCCCAGGGGGCATCGGGACCCAGTACTTC. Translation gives CASSPGGIGTQYF. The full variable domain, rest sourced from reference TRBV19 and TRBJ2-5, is DGGITQSPKYLFRKEGQNVTLSCEQNLNHDAMYWYRQDPGQGLRLIYYSQIVNDFQKGDIAEGYSVSREKKESFPLTVTSAQKNPTAFYLCASSPGGIGTQYFGPGTRLLVL.

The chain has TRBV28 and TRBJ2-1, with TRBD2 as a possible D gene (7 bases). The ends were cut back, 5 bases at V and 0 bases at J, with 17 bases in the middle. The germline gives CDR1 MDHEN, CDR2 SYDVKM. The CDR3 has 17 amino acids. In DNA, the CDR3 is TGTGCCAGCAGTCCCTCCCTAGCGGACAGCTCCTACAATGAGCAGTTCTTC. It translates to CASSPSLADSSYNEQFF. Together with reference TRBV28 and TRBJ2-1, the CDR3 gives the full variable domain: DVKVTQSSRYLVKRTGEKVFLECVQDMDHENMFWYRQDPGLGLRLIYFSYDVKMKEKGDIPEGYSVSREKKERFSLILESASTNQTSMYLCASSPSLADSSYNEQFFGPGTRLTVL.

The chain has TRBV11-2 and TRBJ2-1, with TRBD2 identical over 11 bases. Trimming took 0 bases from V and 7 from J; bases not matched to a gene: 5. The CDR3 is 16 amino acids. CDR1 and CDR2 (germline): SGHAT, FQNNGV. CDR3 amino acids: CASSLELAGGMNEQFF. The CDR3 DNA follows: TGTGCCAGCAGCTTAGAGCTAGCGGGAGGAATGAATGAGCAGTTCTTC.

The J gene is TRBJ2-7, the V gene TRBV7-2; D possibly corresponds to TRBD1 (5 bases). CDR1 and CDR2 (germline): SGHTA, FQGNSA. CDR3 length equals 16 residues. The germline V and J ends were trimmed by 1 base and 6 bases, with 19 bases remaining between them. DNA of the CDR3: TGTGCCAGCAGCTTAGTCAGGGCAGGGCCCCACAGCGAGCAGTACTTC. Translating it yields CASSLVRAGPHSEQYF.

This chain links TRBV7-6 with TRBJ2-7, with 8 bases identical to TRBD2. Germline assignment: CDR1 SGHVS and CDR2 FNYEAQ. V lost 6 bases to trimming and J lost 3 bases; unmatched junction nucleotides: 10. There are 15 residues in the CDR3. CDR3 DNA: TGTGCCAGCAGTGTAGGGCGGGAGGCTCGCTACGAGCAGTACTTC. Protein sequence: CASSVGREARYEQYF.

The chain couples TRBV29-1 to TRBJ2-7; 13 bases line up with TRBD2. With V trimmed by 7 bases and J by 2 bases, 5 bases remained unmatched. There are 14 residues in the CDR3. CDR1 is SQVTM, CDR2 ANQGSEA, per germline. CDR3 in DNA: TGCAGCGCCGGGACTAGCGGGACCCCCTACGAGCAGTACTTC. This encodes CSAGTSGTPYEQYF.

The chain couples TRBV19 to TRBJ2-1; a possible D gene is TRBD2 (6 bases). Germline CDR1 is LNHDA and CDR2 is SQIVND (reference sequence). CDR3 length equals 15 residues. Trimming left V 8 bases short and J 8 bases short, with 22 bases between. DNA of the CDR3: TGTGCCAGTCTTCAGGGTAGCGGAGGGCTTCATGAGCAGTTCTTC. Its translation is CASLQGSGGLHEQFF. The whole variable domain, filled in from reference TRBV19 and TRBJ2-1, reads DGGITQSPKYLFRKEGQNVTLSCEQNLNHDAMYWYRQDPGQGLRLIYYSQIVNDFQKGDIAEGYSVSREKKESFPLTVTSAQKNPTAFYLCASLQGSGGLHEQFFGPGTRLTVL.

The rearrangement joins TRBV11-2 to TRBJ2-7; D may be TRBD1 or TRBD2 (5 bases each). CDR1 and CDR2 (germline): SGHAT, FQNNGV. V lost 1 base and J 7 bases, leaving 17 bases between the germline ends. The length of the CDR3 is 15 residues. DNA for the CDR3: TGTGCCAGCAGCTTAGGATCGGATCCAGGGAGAGAGCAGTACTTC. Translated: CASSLGSDPGREQYF.

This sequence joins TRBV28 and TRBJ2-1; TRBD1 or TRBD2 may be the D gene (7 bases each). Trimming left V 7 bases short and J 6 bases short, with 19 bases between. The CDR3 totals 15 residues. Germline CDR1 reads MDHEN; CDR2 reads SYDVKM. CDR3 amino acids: CASNRGGSALNEQFF. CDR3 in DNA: TGTGCCAGCAACAGGGGCGGGAGCGCCCTCAATGAGCAGTTCTTC.

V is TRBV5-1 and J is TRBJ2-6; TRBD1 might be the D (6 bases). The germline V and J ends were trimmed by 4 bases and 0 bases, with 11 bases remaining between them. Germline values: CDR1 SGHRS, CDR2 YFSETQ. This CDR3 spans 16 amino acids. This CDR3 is CASSEGVPSGANVLTF. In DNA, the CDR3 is TGCGCCAGCAGCGAGGGGGTCCCCTCTGGGGCCAACGTCCTGACTTTC.

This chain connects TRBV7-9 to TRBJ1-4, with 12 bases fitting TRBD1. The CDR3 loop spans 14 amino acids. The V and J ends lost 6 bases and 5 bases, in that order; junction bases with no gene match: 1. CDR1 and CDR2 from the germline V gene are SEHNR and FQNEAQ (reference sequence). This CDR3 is CASRGTGGNEKLFF. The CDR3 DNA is TGTGCCAGCAGGGGGACAGGGGGCAATGAAAAACTGTTTTTT.

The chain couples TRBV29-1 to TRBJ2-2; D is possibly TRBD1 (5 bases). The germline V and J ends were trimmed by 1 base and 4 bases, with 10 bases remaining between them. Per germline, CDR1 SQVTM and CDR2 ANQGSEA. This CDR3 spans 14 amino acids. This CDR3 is CSVEVIDSTGELFF. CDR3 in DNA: TGCAGCGTTGAAGTAATAGACAGCACCGGGGAGCTGTTTTTT.

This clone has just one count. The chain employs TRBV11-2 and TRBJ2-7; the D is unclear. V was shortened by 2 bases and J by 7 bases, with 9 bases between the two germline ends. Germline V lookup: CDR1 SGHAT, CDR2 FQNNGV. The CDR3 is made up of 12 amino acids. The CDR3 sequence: CASSLMAPEQYF. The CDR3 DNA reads TGTGCCAGCAGCTTAATGGCTCCTGAGCAGTACTTC. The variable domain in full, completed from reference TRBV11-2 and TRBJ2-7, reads EAGVAQSPRYKIIEKRQSVAFWCNPISGHATLYWYQQILGQGPKLLIQFQNNGVVDDSQLPKDRFSAERLKGVDSTLKIQPAKLEDSAVYLCASSLMAPEQYFGPGTRLTVT.

CDR3 amino acids: CASSIGRDYSYEQYF. The CDR3 bases are TGTGCCAGTAGTATAGGAAGGGACTACTCCTACGAGCAGTACTTC. The chain has TRBV19 and TRBJ2-7, with 7 positions matching TRBD2. Per the germline V gene, CDR1 is LNHDA and CDR2 is SQIVND (reference sequence). This CDR3 has 15 amino acids. With V trimmed by 1 base and J by 0 bases, 3 bases remained unmatched.

CDR3 DNA sequence: TGTGCCAGCAGCTTAGGGAGGCAGAATTGGAGGTCCGAGCAGTACTTC. It specifies CASSLGRQNWRSEQYF. The V call is TRBV11-2, the J call TRBJ2-7, with a tentative D call TRBD2 (5 bases). The CDR3 loop spans 16 amino acids. Trimming shortened V by 1 base and J by 6 bases, and 19 bases separated the two germline ends. Germline CDR1 is SGHAT and CDR2 is FQNNGV.

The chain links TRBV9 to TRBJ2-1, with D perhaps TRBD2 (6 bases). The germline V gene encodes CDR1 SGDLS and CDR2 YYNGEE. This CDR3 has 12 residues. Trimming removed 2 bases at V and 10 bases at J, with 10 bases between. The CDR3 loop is CASSVPAGEQFF. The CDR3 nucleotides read TGTGCCAGCAGCGTTCCGGCGGGAGAGCAGTTCTTC.

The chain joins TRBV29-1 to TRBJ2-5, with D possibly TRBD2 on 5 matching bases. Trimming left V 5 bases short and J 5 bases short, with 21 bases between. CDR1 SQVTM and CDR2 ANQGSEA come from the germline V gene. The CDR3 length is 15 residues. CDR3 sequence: CSVWGPRAAQETQYF. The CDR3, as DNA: TGCAGCGTTTGGGGTCCGCGGGCTGCCCAGGAGACCCAGTACTTC.

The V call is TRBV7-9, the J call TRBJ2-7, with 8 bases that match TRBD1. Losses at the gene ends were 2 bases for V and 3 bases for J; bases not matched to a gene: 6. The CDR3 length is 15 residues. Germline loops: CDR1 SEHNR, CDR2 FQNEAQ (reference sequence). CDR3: CASSLPRTGNYEQYF. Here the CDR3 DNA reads TGTGCCAGCAGCTTACCACGGACAGGGAACTACGAGCAGTACTTC.

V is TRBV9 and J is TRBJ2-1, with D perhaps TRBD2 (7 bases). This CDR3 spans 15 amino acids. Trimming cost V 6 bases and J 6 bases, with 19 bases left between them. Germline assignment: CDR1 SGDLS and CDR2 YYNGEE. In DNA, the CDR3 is TGTGCCAGCACCAAGGGGGGGACCCCCGGCAATGAGCAGTTCTTC. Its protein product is CASTKGGTPGNEQFF.

This CDR3 reads CASSFSFSNSYEQYF. CDR3 sequence (DNA): TGCGCCAGCAGCTTTTCGTTTTCTAACTCCTACGAGCAGTACTTC. This sequence joins TRBV5-1 and TRBJ2-7; no definite D call. Between the trimmed V and J ends, which lost 2 bases and 0 bases, there was a span of 12 bases. The germline V gene has CDR1 SGHRS and CDR2 YFSETQ. The CDR3 covers 15 residues.

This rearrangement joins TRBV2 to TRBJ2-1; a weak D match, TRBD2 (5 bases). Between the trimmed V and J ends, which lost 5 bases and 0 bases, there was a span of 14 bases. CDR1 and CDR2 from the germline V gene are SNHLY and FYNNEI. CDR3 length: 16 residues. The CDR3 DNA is TGTGCCAGCAGTCATCTCCCTAGCAGCTCCTACAATGAGCAGTTCTTC. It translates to CASSHLPSSSYNEQFF.

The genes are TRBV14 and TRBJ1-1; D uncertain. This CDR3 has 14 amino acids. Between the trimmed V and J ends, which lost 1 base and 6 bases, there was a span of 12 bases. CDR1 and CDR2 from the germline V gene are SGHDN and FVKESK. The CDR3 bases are TGTGCCAGCAGCCAAGTGGACCAGTGGGCTGAAGCTTTCTTT. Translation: CASSQVDQWAEAFF.

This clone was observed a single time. CDR3 loop: CAIRKPGQGTSGTGELFF. The CDR3 bases are TGTGCCATCAGGAAACCGGGACAGGGGACCTCGGGAACCGGGGAGCTGTTTTTT. V usage is TRBV10-3 and J usage is TRBJ2-2; 10 bases fit TRBD1. The CDR3 has 18 residues. Trimming cost V 6 bases and J 5 bases; bases outside gene matches: 15. Germline V gene lookup returns CDR1 ENHRY and CDR2 SYGVKD.